The clone carrying this T cell receptor (beta chain) was counted once. Its antigen remains unidentified. These data originate in a study of Tregs in tolerant kidney transplant recipients. Findings of the study overall: Tolerant patients' donor-specific Tregs expanded beyond overall Tregs, suggesting antigen-driven growth.

Germline CDR1 LGHNA, CDR2 YSLEER. Trimming left V 0 bases short and J 4 bases short, with 16 bases between. CDR3 size: 16 residues. Method: immunoSEQ multiplex PCR; TCRdb's copy keeps in-frame clones and lacks some. The sample has 95,000 to 120,000 clones, roughly 90% seen once; the top ten hold around 0.35%. The source was CD4+ T cells from blood, collected before the transplant. The clonotype comes from a human donor who received a combined kidney and bone marrow transplant. This sequence joins TRBV4-3 and TRBJ2-7; the D gene is possibly TRBD1 (5 bases). CDR3 coding DNA: TGCGCCAGCAGCCAAGATCTGTCAGGGTATGGGTACGAGCAGTACTTC. This encodes CASSQDLSGYGYEQYF.